The entry below describes one T cell receptor beta chain. The data were taken from a study of control samples from healthy donors and cancer patients. The CDR3 sequence is 11 residues long. Trimming pared 3 bases from V and 7 bases from J, leaving 6 bases between. TCRdb's copy holds only in-frame clones and misses some; the assay was immunoSEQ multiplex PCR. The sample contains about 97,000 clones, roughly 91% of which appear only once. The receptor was derived from a man younger than 40 in good health. The chain uses TRBV12-3 or TRBV12-4 and TRBJ1-1; D is uncertain. Sample: blood. The CDR3 reads CASSLSGEAFF. Here the CDR3 DNA reads TGTGCCAGCAGTTTGTCAGGTGAAGCTTTCTTT.